This T cell receptor beta chain was identified in a study of cytomegalovirus exposure and HLA in healthy donors. Primers included in the PCR were 60 Vbeta and 13 Jbeta primers. Only in-frame clones appear in the TCRdb table, and some are missing; sequencing was by immunoSEQ multiplex PCR. In the table there are about 110,000 clones, around 77% of which are singletons. Overall study results and limits: Later, an analysis showed that TCR beta chains associated with HLA were more clonally expanded than others that were equally common. The study flagged around 150 TCR beta chains as cytomegalovirus-associated. Researchers reported in a later analysis that a missense DCLRE1C variant was tied to TCR beta V- and J-gene trimming. High specificity and sensitivity for cytomegalovirus status were reported for the classifier.

With respect to this clone: Its cognate antigen is unknown.

CDR1 is SGHAT, CDR2 FQNNGV, per germline. The CDR3 covers 14 residues. V lost 5 bases to trimming and J lost 10 bases, with 18 bases between them. This sequence originates from a woman aged 25 to 39 in good health and CMV-seropositive. The chain joins TRBV11-2 to TRBJ2-1; perhaps TRBD2 as D (5 bases). The sample comprised PBMCs. CDR3 nucleotide sequence: TGTGCCAGCAGCCCCTCGAGGGTGGGCCCGGAGCAGTTCTTC. It codes for CASSPSRVGPEQFF.